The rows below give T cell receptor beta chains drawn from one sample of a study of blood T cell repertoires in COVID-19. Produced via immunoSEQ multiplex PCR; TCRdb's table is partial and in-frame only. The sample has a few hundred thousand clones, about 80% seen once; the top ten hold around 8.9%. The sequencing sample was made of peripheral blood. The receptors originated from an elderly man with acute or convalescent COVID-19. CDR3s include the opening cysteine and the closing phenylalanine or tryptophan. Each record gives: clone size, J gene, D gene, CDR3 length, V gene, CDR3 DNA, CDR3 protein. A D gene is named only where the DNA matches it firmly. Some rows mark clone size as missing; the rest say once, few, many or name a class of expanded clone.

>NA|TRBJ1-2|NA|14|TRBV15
TGTGCCACCAGCCGAGGAAACAGGGTCTATGGCTACACCTTC
CATSRGNRVYGYTF
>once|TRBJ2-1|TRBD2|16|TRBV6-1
TGTGCCAGCAGTGAAGTCGGCCTAGCGGGGGGGTATGAGCAGTTCTTC
CASSEVGLAGGYEQFF
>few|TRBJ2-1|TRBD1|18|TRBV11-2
TGTGCCAGCAGCCTGAAATTAACCGGGACAGGGGGCTCGGGACATCAGTTCTTC
CASSLKLTGTGGSGHQFF
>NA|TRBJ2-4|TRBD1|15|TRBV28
TGTGCCAGCAGTTTAAGGGACAGGTTGATAAACATTCAGTACTTC
CASSLRDRLINIQYF
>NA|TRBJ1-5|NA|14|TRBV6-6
TGTGCCAGCAGTTATCTCAGGGGACATCAGCCCCAGCATTTT
CASSYLRGHQPQHF
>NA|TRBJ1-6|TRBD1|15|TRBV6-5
TGTGCCAGCAGCCGCCCCGGGACAGGGAATTCACCCCTCCACTTT
CASSRPGTGNSPLHF
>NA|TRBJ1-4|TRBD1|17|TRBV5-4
TGTGCCAGCAGCTTGGCCCCGACCACAGGGGCCCTTAGGGAACTGTTTTTT
CASSLAPTTGALRELFF
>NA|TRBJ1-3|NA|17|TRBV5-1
TGCGCCAGCAGCTTTTTGGACAGCGTCTACTCTGGAAACACCATATATTTT
CASSFLDSVYSGNTIYF
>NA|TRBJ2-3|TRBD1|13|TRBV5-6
TGTGCCAGCAGGGCCGCCGGGACAGCTACGCAGTATTTT
CASRAAGTATQYF
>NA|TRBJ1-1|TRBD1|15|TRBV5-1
TGCGCCAGCAGCCCGGACAGGGTAGGGAACACTGAAGCTTTCTTT
CASSPDRVGNTEAFF
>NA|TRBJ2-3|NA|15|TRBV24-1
TGTGCCACCAGTGATTTACCTACAGGGACAGATACGCAGTATTTT
CATSDLPTGTDTQYF
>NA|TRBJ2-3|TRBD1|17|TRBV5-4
TGTGCCAGCAGTCACTCCGAAAAGGGGGCTTGGGCAGATACGCAGTATTTT
CASSHSEKGAWADTQYF
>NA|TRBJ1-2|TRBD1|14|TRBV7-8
TGTGCCAGCAGCTCAGACAGGGGTGGCTATGGCTACACCTTC
CASSSDRGGYGYTF
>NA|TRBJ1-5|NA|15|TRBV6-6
TGTGCCAGCAGCCCGGGGTCGGGGACTTATCAGCCCCAGCATTTT
CASSPGSGTYQPQHF
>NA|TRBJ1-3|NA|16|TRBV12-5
TGTGCTAGTGGCCTAGACCTGAAAGCCTCTGGAAACACCATATATTTT
CASGLDLKASGNTIYF
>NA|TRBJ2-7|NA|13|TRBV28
TGTGCCAGCAGTCCCGGAACTACCGGCGAGCAGTACTTC
CASSPGTTGEQYF
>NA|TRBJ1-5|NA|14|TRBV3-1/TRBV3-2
TGTGCCAGCAGCCAAGACAGGCGGGGATGGCCCCAGCATTTT
CASSQDRRGWPQHF
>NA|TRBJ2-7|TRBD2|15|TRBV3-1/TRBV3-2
TGTGCCAGCAGCCCCTTGGCTAGCGGGCGTGACGAGCAGTACTTC
CASSPLASGRDEQYF
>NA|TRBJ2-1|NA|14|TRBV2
TGTGCCAGCAGCAGACTTAGCTCCTACAATGAGCAGTTCTTC
CASSRLSSYNEQFF
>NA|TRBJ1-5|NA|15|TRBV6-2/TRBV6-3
TGTGCCAGCAGTTACGGGCAGGGGAGTTATCAGCCCCAGCATTTT
CASSYGQGSYQPQHF
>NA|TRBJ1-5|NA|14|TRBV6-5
TGTGCCAGCGGGTTGGGGGCCGGCAATCAGCCCCAGCATTTT
CASGLGAGNQPQHF
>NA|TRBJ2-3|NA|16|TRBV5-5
TGTGCCAGCAGTGGGCAGGCCTTAACTAGCACAGATACGCAGTATTTT
CASSGQALTSTDTQYF
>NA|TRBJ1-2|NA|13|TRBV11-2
TGTGCCAGCAGCTTTAAAAGTACTTCTGGCTACACCTTC
CASSFKSTSGYTF
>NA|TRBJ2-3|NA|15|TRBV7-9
TGTGCCAGCAGTCTTACCTGGAGGGGCACAGATACGCAGTATTTT
CASSLTWRGTDTQYF
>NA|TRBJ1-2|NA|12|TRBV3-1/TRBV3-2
TGTGCCAGCAGCCAAGTTGAAACAGGCTACACCTTC
CASSQVETGYTF
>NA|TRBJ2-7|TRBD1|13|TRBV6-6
TGTGCCAGCAGTTGGACAGGGTTGGACGAGCAGTACTTC
CASSWTGLDEQYF
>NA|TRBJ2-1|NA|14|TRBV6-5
TGTGCCAGCAGGACCTCCTCAGGGGCGAGGGAGCAGTTCTTC
CASRTSSGAREQFF
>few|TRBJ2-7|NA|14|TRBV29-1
TGCAGCGTTGAAGTCCGTGCGGGTTCCGACGAGCAGTACTTC
CSVEVRAGSDEQYF